These 28 T cell receptor beta chains originate from one sample sequenced in a study of blood T cell repertoires in COVID-19. Repertoires were generated with immunoSEQ multiplex PCR, while TCRdb's copy carries only in-frame clones and drops some. The table shows about 310,000 clones, with about 88% occurring only once. The sequenced sample was PBMCs or T cells enriched from blood (not recorded which). The receptors stem from a woman in her forties who had recovered from COVID-19.

The rearrangement joins TRBV2 to TRBJ1-1; perhaps TRBD1 as D (5 bases). V was cut by 8 bases and J by 4 bases, with 14 bases left in between. Germline V gene lookup returns CDR1 SNHLY and CDR2 FYNNEI. The CDR3 has 13 amino acids. CDR3 coding DNA: TGTGCCAGCGGACAAGGAGTCCCCACTGAAGCTTTCTTT. Translated: CASGQGVPTEAFF.

V gene TRBV5-1 combines with J gene TRBJ1-1; weak D call: TRBD1 (5 bases). This CDR3 has 12 residues. From germline, CDR1 is SGHRS and CDR2 YFSETQ. Trimming removed 1 base from V and 10 bases from J, with 11 bases in between. DNA of the CDR3: TGCGCCAGCAGCTTGCAGGGAAGGGGAGCTTTCTTT. This translates into CASSLQGRGAFF.

The chain couples TRBV19 to TRBJ2-5, with TRBD1 matching over 7 bases. This CDR3 has 14 residues. Germline assignment: CDR1 LNHDA and CDR2 SQIVND (reference sequence). The J segment lost 2 bases and the V segment lost 4 bases, leaving 4 bases of the junction unmatched. In DNA, the CDR3 is TGTGCCAGTAGTAAAGGGACAGATCAAGAGACCCAGTACTTC. It is translated as CASSKGTDQETQYF. The variable domain in full, completed from reference TRBV19 and TRBJ2-5, reads DGGITQSPKYLFRKEGQNVTLSCEQNLNHDAMYWYRQDPGQGLRLIYYSQIVNDFQKGDIAEGYSVSREKKESFPLTVTSAQKNPTAFYLCASSKGTDQETQYFGPGTRLLVL.

This chain links TRBV28 with TRBJ2-1; TRBD2 matches at 7 bases. This CDR3 is built from 17 residues. Germline loops: CDR1 MDHEN, CDR2 SYDVKM. V lost 6 bases, J lost 4 bases, and 15 bases stayed unmatched. The CDR3: CASSHAVQRGPYNEQFF. The CDR3 region has the DNA TGTGCCAGCAGCCACGCCGTCCAGCGGGGCCCTTACAATGAGCAGTTCTTC. The complete variable domain, with remaining parts taken from reference TRBV28 and TRBJ2-1, reads DVKVTQSSRYLVKRTGEKVFLECVQDMDHENMFWYRQDPGLGLRLIYFSYDVKMKEKGDIPEGYSVSREKKERFSLILESASTNQTSMYLCASSHAVQRGPYNEQFFGPGTRLTVL.

J is TRBJ2-7 and V is TRBV7-9, with 14 positions matching TRBD2. V gave up 5 bases and J gave up 7 bases; unmatched junction bases: 7. This CDR3 is built from 15 residues. In germline, CDR1 is SEHNR, CDR2 FQNEAQ (reference sequence). In nucleotides, the CDR3 is TGTGCCAGCAGCCCGACTAGCGGGAGGGCCGGTGAGCAGTACTTC. It yields the protein CASSPTSGRAGEQYF.

The chain employs TRBV2 and TRBJ2-2, with 10 nucleotides matching TRBD2. The germline V gene encodes CDR1 SNHLY and CDR2 FYNNEI. The V segment lost 7 bases and the J segment 6 bases; nucleotides outside the gene matches: 8. The CDR3 length is 15 residues. The CDR3 protein is CASTLTSGLPGELFF. As DNA, the CDR3 is TGTGCCAGCACCCTGACTAGCGGGTTGCCCGGGGAGCTGTTTTTT.

The chain links TRBV5-4 to TRBJ1-1; possible D gene TRBD1, 6 bases. The germline V gene encodes CDR1 SGHNT and CDR2 YYREEE (reference sequence). The CDR3 extends over 14 amino acids. Trimming pared 0 bases from V and 4 bases from J, leaving 10 bases between. The CDR3 bases are TGTGCCAGCAGCTTGGGAGGGGGGGGCACTGAAGCTTTCTTT. Its protein product is CASSLGGGGTEAFF. Full variable domain (remainder filled in from reference TRBV5-4 and TRBJ1-1): ETGVTQSPTHLIKTRGQQVTLRCSSQSGHNTVSWYQQALGQGPQFIFQYYREEENGRGNFPPRFSGLQFPNYSSELNVNALELDDSALYLCASSLGGGGTEAFFGQGTRLTVV.

The V gene is TRBV27, the J gene TRBJ1-4; TRBD1 is a possible D gene (5 bases). The CDR3 spans 14 residues. The germline V gene has CDR1 MNHEY and CDR2 SMNVEV (reference sequence). The V and J ends lost 6 bases and 8 bases respectively, with 16 bases between them. The CDR3 spells CASRYLGTTEKLFF. The CDR3 DNA reads as TGTGCCAGCAGATACCTCGGGACTACAGAAAAACTGTTTTTT.

This chain joins TRBV5-1 and TRBJ2-3; a possible D gene is TRBD2 (6 bases). This CDR3 contains 13 residues. The germline CDR1 and CDR2 sequences are SGHRS and YFSETQ. The V and J ends lost 6 bases and 1 base respectively, with 9 bases between them. In DNA, the CDR3 is TGCGCCAGCAACGGAGGGGGCACAGATACGCAGTATTTT. Its translation: CASNGGGTDTQYF.

This clone occurred once. The V call is TRBV2, the J call TRBJ1-1; TRBD1 matches 8 bases. The ends lost 2 bases at V and 5 bases at J; junction bases unmatched: 7. The CDR3 runs 15 residues. CDR1 SNHLY and CDR2 FYNNEI come from the germline V gene. The DNA of the CDR3 is TGTGCCAGCAGTGAACAGGGGGCTAGTGGAACTGAAGCTTTCTTT. Residues: CASSEQGASGTEAFF.

The chain carries TRBV7-2 and TRBJ1-1, with 7 bases that match TRBD1. The CDR3 extends over 14 amino acids. Germline V gene sequence: CDR1 SGHTA, CDR2 FQGNSA. Germline trimming cut 3 bases from V and 1 base from J; bases unmatched to any gene: 2. In DNA form, the CDR3 reads TGTGCCAGCAGCTTTGACAGGGCGAACACTGAAGCTTTCTTT. This encodes CASSFDRANTEAFF.

This chain connects TRBV29-1 to TRBJ2-7, with D possibly matching TRBD1 (6 bases). The CDR3 has 16 amino acids. Germline V gene data show CDR1 as SQVTM and CDR2 as ANQGSEA. Trimming took off 0 bases at V and 2 bases at J, with 17 bases between the two ends. CDR3 sequence: CSVEDRGPQGPYEQYF. In nucleotides, the CDR3 is TGCAGCGTTGAAGACAGGGGACCCCAGGGGCCCTACGAGCAGTACTTC.

This chain links TRBV7-9 with TRBJ2-3; possible D gene TRBD2, 6 bases. Germline loops: CDR1 SEHNR, CDR2 FQNEAQ (reference sequence). V lost 4 bases to trimming and J lost 0 bases, with 11 bases between them. The CDR3 is 15 residues long. CDR3 sequence: CASSYPGLSTDTQYF. The CDR3 nucleotides read TGTGCCAGCAGCTACCCGGGACTCAGCACAGATACGCAGTATTTT.

The chain employs TRBV19 and TRBJ2-7, with 9 nucleotides matching TRBD2. Germline CDR1 LNHDA, CDR2 SQIVND (reference sequence). With V trimmed by 2 bases and J by 6 bases, 5 bases remained unmatched. The CDR3 contains 14 residues. CDR3 bases: TGTGCCAGTAGTATACGGCGGGAGGGCGGCGAGCAGTACTTC. It translates to CASSIRREGGEQYF.

The V gene is TRBV29-1, the J gene TRBJ2-1; D is possibly TRBD2 (6 bases). V lost 6 bases to trimming and J lost 10 bases, with 19 bases between them. Germline CDR1 and CDR2: SQVTM and ANQGSEA. The CDR3 is 13 residues long. The CDR3 DNA reads TGCAGCGTGGGGCCCTCCGGGACTGGCGAGCAGTTCTTC. It translates to CSVGPSGTGEQFF.

V is TRBV18 and J is TRBJ1-2, with D maybe TRBD1 (5 bases). Germline assignment: CDR1 KGHSH and CDR2 LQKENI. V gave up 3 bases and J gave up 6 bases, with 14 bases separating them. This CDR3 comprises 14 residues. CDR3 loop: CASSPPGQMDGYTF. In DNA, the CDR3 is TGTGCCAGCTCACCCCCTGGACAAATGGATGGCTACACCTTC.

The V and J genes are TRBV2 and TRBJ2-3; 7 bases are shared with TRBD2. CDR3 size: 15 residues. Germline CDR1 reads SNHLY; CDR2 reads FYNNEI. The V gene end was trimmed by 6 bases and the J gene end by 2 bases; junction bases not matched to a gene: 8. CDR3 coding DNA: TGTGCCAGCAGAACGGGACTACACGCCACAGATACGCAGTATTTT. Its protein is CASRTGLHATDTQYF.

This clone showed up just a few times. This sequence joins TRBV15 and TRBJ2-1; the match to TRBD1 covers 7 bases. The CDR3 length is 12 residues. Losses at the gene ends were 5 bases for V and 10 bases for J; bases not matched to a gene: 5. CDR1 is LNHNV, CDR2 YYDKDF, per germline (reference sequence). CDR3 bases: TGTGCCACCAGCTCCGACAGGGTGGAGCAGTTCTTC. Translation gives CATSSDRVEQFF.

The rearrangement joins TRBV4-3 to TRBJ1-2, with 10 bases lining up with TRBD1. V lost 3 bases to trimming and J lost 8 bases; unmatched junction nucleotides: 18. The CDR3 runs 18 residues. CDR1 is LGHNA, CDR2 YSLEER, per germline. In nucleotides, the CDR3 is TGCGCCAGCAGCCAGTGGGACCGGGACAGGGGATTCCCCACCGGCTACACCTTC. Translated: CASSQWDRDRGFPTGYTF.

J is TRBJ1-5 and V is TRBV7-8; maybe TRBD1 (6 bases). The CDR3 extends over 15 amino acids. Looked up from germline, CDR1 is SGHVS and CDR2 is FQNEAQ. With 2 bases removed from V and 2 bases from J, the gap between germline ends came to 10 bases. CDR3 nucleotide sequence: TGTGCCAGCAGCTTACAGGGGTCGGGCAATCAGCCCCAGCATTTT. Translating it yields CASSLQGSGNQPQHF.

This clone was seen a single time. The V gene is TRBV12-5, the J gene TRBJ1-5; D is unresolved. The CDR3 is made up of 18 amino acids. Germline-derived CDR1 and CDR2 are LGHNT and FRNRAP. The germline V and J ends were trimmed by 6 bases and 0 bases, with 21 bases remaining between them. The CDR3 reads CASGPPRGSNNSNQPQHF. In DNA form, the CDR3 reads TGTGCTAGTGGCCCGCCGCGCGGAAGTAATAATAGCAATCAGCCCCAGCATTTT.

The chain has TRBV19 and TRBJ1-1; 10 bases align to TRBD1. The germline gives CDR1 LNHDA, CDR2 SQIVND (reference sequence). CDR3 size: 13 residues. The V and J ends lost 3 bases and 10 bases, in that order; junction bases with no gene match: 5. CDR3 loop: CASSIGQGGSAFF. CDR3 in DNA: TGTGCCAGTAGTATCGGACAGGGGGGATCAGCTTTCTTT. The full variable domain, in which reference TRBV19 and TRBJ1-1 provide the parts outside the CDR3, is DGGITQSPKYLFRKEGQNVTLSCEQNLNHDAMYWYRQDPGQGLRLIYYSQIVNDFQKGDIAEGYSVSREKKESFPLTVTSAQKNPTAFYLCASSIGQGGSAFFGQGTRLTVV.

The chain has TRBV29-1 and TRBJ2-1, with D possibly TRBD2 on 5 matching bases. There are 15 residues in the CDR3. CDR1 and CDR2 from the germline V gene are SQVTM and ANQGSEA. V lost 1 base and J 3 bases, leaving 13 bases between the germline ends. The CDR3 is CSVEGAEHLYNEQFF. The CDR3 DNA follows: TGCAGCGTTGAAGGAGCGGAACACCTCTACAATGAGCAGTTCTTC.

V and J are TRBV7-3 and TRBJ2-1; no reliable D call. CDR3 length: 15 residues. Germline V gene lookup returns CDR1 SGHTA and CDR2 FQGTGA. Trimming took 1 base from V and 2 from J, leaving 9 bases between them. Here the CDR3 DNA reads TGTGCCAGCAGCTTAAATCCTATAACCTACAATGAGCAGTTCTTC. This sequence encodes CASSLNPITYNEQFF.

The rearrangement uses TRBV18 and TRBJ2-5, with TRBD2 matching 9 bases. Germline CDR1 and CDR2: KGHSH and LQKENI. This CDR3 spans 14 amino acids. The ends lost 3 bases at V and 4 bases at J; junction bases unmatched: 3. The CDR3 sequence is CASSPGLAPETQYF. The CDR3 DNA follows: TGTGCCAGCTCACCGGGACTAGCCCCAGAGACCCAGTACTTC.

This rearrangement joins TRBV7-2 to TRBJ1-2; D gene uncertain. The germline CDR1 and CDR2 sequences are SGHTA and FQGNSA. CDR3 size: 13 residues. Trimming took 2 bases from V and 4 from J, leaving 8 bases between them. The CDR3 loop reads CASSLLNGYGYTF. The DNA for the CDR3 is TGTGCCAGCAGCTTACTAAATGGCTATGGCTACACCTTC.

J is TRBJ1-1 and V is TRBV7-2; D unclear. The germline V gene encodes CDR1 SGHTA and CDR2 FQGNSA. Trimming took off 3 bases at V and 0 bases at J, with 11 bases between the two ends. This CDR3 region has 15 residues. CDR3 sequence reads: CASSFSLSMNTEAFF. In nucleotides, the CDR3 is TGTGCCAGCAGCTTCTCCCTATCCATGAACACTGAAGCTTTCTTT.

V gene TRBV28 combines with J gene TRBJ1-1, with a weak D call TRBD1 (6 bases). The germline V gene has CDR1 MDHEN and CDR2 SYDVKM. Trimming pared 6 bases from V and 4 bases from J, leaving 18 bases between. CDR3 size: 15 residues. The CDR3 DNA sequence: TGTGCCAGCAGGGGGGCCCTATTTCCAAGCACTGAAGCTTTCTTT. This gives the protein CASRGALFPSTEAFF.